The present T cell receptor beta chain was sequenced within a study of T cells in Graves' hyperthyroidism and ophthalmopathy. General study findings and limits: Among clonotypes expanded in thyroid above 0.001, most were also found in blood.

This clonotype occurred many times. The antigen is not known. Amplified TCR beta CDR3 regions came from RNA transcripts. TCR CDR3 regions were first amplified by RT-PCR with HTBI primers. In TCRdb, the multiplex PCR reads were re-called with MiXCR into one record per CDR3 protein. This table has approximately 530,000 distinct CDR3 sequences, approximately 20% appearing once. The study included ophthalmopathy patients with Clinical Activity Score at least 3, NOSPECS grade at least 4 and duration under 3 months. Patients were excluded because of uncontrolled infection, other autoimmune disease, pregnancy or lactation. The CDR3 extends over 16 amino acids. V dropped 5 bases and J dropped 6 bases, with 17 bases sitting between them.

The sample consisted of blood. The clonotype was recovered from a man aged 35-49 years with Graves' ophthalmopathy. The chain recombines TRBV12-3 or TRBV12-4 with TRBJ1-6; D gene ambiguous. The CDR3 DNA is TGTGCCAGCAGTCCCTCTCACTCGGGGATTAATTCACCCCTCCACTTT. The encoded protein is CASSPSHSGINSPLHF.